The 5 T cell receptor beta chains below all came from one sample that was sequenced in a study of T cell repertoires in cytomegalovirus infection. A single record per CDR3 protein comes from TCRdb applying MiXCR to the reads. In the table there are approximately 250,000 distinct CDR3 sequences, around 12% of which are singletons. What was sequenced was PBMCs. The receptors stem from a human donor in good health (CMV status not recorded). Some clones in this sample may be carry-over from other donors' samples.

This clonotype was found many times. This sequence joins TRBV11-2 and TRBJ2-7; TRBD1 aligns across 8 bases. Germline V lookup: CDR1 SGHAT, CDR2 FQNNGV. This CDR3 contains 15 residues. Unmatched junction bases numbered 9, after V lost 5 bases and J lost 3 bases. The CDR3 DNA reads TGTGCCAGCAGCCGGGGGACCGACAGGGGCTACGAGCAGTACTTC. It yields the protein CASSRGTDRGYEQYF.

This clonotype has at least ten counts. The chain recombines TRBV24-1 with TRBJ2-7, with 7 bases matching TRBD1. The CDR3 consists of 16 residues. The germline CDR1 and CDR2 sequences are KGHDR and SFDVKD. V gave up 3 bases and J gave up 2 bases; unmatched junction bases: 9. CDR3 protein: CATSDPIRDSPYEQYF. The CDR3 DNA follows: TGTGCCACCAGTGATCCCATCAGGGACAGCCCCTACGAGCAGTACTTC.

Ten or more counts support this clonotype. The V and J genes are TRBV12-3 or TRBV12-4 and TRBJ2-2; D unclear. The V end lost 5 bases, the J end lost 4 bases, and 11 bases lay between the germline ends. The CDR3 length is 14 residues. The CDR3 protein is CASSPSVPTGELFF. The CDR3 coding sequence is TGTGCCAGCAGTCCCTCGGTACCCACCGGGGAGCTGTTTTTT.

This clonotype came up a few times. The chain joins TRBV7-9 to TRBJ2-1; D possibly corresponds to TRBD1 (5 bases). V gave up 5 bases and J gave up 6 bases, with 11 bases separating them. Germline assignment: CDR1 SEHNR and CDR2 FQNEAQ (reference sequence). The CDR3 is made up of 13 amino acids. CDR3 loop: CASSGLGLNEQFF. For the CDR3, the DNA is TGTGCCAGCAGCGGCTTGGGGCTCAATGAGCAGTTCTTC.

The V call is TRBV20-1, the J call TRBJ2-7; TRBD2 matches at 8 bases. This CDR3 region has 12 residues. Germline V gene data show CDR1 as DFQATT and CDR2 as SNEGSKA (reference sequence). The trim removed 6 bases at V and 1 base at J, leaving 2 bases unmatched. Here the CDR3 DNA reads TGCAGTGCGTCTAGCGGGTCCTACGAGCAGTACTTC. Translation: CSASSGSYEQYF.